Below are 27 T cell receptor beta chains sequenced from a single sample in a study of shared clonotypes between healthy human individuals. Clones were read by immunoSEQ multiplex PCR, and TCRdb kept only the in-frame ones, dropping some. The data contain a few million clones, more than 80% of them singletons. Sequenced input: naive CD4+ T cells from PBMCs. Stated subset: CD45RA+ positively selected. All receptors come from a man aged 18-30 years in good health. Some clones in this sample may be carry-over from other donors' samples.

The CDR3 DNA is TGTGCCAGCAGTGAATCCTATAGGGCGGGGGACACCGGGGAGCTGTTTTTT. Encoded protein: CASSESYRAGDTGELFF. The J gene is TRBJ2-2, the V gene TRBV25-1; 7 bases are a match to TRBD2. There are 17 residues in the CDR3. CDR1 MGHDK and CDR2 SYGVNS come from the germline V gene. The V gene end was trimmed by 1 base and the J gene end by 3 bases; junction bases not matched to a gene: 8.

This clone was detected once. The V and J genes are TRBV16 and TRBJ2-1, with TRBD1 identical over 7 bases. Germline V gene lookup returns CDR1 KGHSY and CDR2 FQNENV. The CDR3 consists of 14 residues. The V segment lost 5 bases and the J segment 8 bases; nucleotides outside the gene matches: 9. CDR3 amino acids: CASSSFTGVYEQFF. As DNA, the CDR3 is TGTGCCAGCAGCTCCTTCACAGGGGTTTATGAGCAGTTCTTC.

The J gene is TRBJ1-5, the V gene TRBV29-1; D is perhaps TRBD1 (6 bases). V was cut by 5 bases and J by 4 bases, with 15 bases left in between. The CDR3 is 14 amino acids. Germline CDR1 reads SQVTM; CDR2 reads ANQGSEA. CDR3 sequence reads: CSVREQGRNQPQHF. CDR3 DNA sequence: TGCAGCGTTCGGGAACAGGGAAGGAATCAGCCCCAGCATTTT.

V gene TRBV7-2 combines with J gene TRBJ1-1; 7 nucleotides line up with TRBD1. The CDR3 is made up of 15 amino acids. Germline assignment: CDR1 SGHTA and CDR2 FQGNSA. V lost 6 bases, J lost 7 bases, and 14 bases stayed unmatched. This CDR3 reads CASSPDRARGVEAFF. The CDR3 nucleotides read TGTGCCAGCAGTCCCGACAGGGCCCGGGGTGTTGAAGCTTTCTTT.

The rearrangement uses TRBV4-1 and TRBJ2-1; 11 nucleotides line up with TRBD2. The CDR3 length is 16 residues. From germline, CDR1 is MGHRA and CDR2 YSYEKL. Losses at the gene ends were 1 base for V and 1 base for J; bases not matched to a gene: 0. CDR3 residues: CASSQGTSGSYNEQFF. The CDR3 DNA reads TGCGCCAGCAGCCAAGGGACTAGCGGGTCCTACAATGAGCAGTTCTTC.

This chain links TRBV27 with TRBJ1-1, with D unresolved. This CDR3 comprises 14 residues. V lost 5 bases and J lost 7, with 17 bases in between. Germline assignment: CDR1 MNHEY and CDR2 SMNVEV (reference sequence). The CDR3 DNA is TGTGCCAGCAGTCCATGGCCGGGAGCCGGTGAAGCTTTCTTT. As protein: CASSPWPGAGEAFF.

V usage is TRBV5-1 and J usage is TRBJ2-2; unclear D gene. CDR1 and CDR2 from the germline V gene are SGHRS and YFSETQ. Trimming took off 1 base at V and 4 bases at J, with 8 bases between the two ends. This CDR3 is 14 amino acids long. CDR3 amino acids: CASSLFAITGELFF. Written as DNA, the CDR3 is TGCGCCAGCAGCTTGTTCGCGATCACCGGGGAGCTGTTTTTT. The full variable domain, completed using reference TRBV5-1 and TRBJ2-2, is KAGVTQTPRYLIKTRGQQVTLSCSPISGHRSVSWYQQTPGQGLQFLFEYFSETQRNKGNFPGRFSGRQFSNSRSEMNVSTLELGDSALYLCASSLFAITGELFFGEGSRLTVL.

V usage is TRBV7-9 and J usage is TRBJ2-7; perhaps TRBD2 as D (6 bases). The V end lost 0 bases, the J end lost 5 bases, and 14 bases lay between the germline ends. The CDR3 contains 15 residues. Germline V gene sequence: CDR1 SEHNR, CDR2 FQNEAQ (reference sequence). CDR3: CASSLALIGSNEQYF. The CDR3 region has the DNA TGTGCCAGCAGCTTAGCGCTTATCGGGAGCAACGAGCAGTACTTC.

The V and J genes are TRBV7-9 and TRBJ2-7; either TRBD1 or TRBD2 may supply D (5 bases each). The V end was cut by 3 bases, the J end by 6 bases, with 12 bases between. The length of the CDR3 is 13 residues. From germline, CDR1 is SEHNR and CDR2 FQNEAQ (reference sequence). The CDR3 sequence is CASSFGTATEQYF. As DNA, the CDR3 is TGTGCCAGCAGCTTCGGGACGGCCACCGAGCAGTACTTC.

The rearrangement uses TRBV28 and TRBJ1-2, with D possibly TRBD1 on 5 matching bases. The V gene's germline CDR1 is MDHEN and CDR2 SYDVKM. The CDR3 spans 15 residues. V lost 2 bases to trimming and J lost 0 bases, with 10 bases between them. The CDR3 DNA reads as TGTGCCAGCAGTTTACGGGGCCTAGCTAACTATGGCTACACCTTC. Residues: CASSLRGLANYGYTF.

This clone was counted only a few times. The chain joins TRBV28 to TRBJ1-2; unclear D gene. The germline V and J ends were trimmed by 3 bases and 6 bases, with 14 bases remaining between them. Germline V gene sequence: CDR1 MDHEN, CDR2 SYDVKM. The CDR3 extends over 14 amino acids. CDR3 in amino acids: CASSLDGPFHGYTF. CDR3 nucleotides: TGTGCCAGCAGTTTGGATGGCCCTTTCCATGGCTACACCTTC.

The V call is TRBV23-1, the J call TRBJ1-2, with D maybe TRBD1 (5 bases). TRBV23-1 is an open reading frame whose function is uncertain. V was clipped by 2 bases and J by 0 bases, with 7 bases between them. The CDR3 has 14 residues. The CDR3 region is CASSQTGANYGYTF. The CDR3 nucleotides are TGCGCCAGCAGTCAAACAGGCGCTAACTATGGCTACACCTTC.

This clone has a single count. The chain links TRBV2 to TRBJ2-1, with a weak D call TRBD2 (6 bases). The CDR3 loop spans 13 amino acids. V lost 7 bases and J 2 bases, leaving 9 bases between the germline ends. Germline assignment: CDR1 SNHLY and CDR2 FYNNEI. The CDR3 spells CASNPSAYNEQFF. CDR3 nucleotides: TGTGCCAGCAACCCTAGCGCCTACAATGAGCAGTTCTTC. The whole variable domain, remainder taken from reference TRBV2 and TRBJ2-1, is EPEVTQTPSHQVTQMGQEVILRCVPISNHLYFYWYRQILGQKVEFLVSFYNNEISEKSEIFDDQFSVERPDGSNFTLKIRSTKLEDSAMYFCASNPSAYNEQFFGPGTRLTVL.

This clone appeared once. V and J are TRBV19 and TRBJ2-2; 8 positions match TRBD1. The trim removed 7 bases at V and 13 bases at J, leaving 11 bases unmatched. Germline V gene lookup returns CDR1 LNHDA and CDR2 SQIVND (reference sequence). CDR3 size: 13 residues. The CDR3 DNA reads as TGTGCCAGTATCCCCGGACAGGGTGGACGGCTGTTTTTT. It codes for CASIPGQGGRLFF.

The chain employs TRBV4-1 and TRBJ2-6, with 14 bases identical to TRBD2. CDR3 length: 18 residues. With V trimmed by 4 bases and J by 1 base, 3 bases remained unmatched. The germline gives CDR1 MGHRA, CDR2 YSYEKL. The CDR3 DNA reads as TGCGCCAGCAGCCCGGGGACTAGCGGGGGATCTGGGGCCAACGTCCTGACTTTC. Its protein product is CASSPGTSGGSGANVLTF.

CDR3 amino acids: CASSRGINEKLFF. The CDR3 DNA sequence: TGTGCCAGCTCGCGGGGCATTAATGAAAAACTGTTTTTT. The genes are TRBV7-6 and TRBJ1-4; TRBD1 is a possible D gene (5 bases). Trimming removed 8 bases at V and 4 bases at J, with 11 bases between. CDR3 length: 13 amino acids. The germline CDR1 and CDR2 sequences are SGHVS and FNYEAQ.

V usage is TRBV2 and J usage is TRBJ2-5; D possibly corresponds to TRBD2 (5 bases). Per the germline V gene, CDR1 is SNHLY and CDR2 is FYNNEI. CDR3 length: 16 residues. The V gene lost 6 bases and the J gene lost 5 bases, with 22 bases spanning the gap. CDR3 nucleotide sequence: TGTGCCAGCAGCGAACCGACGGGATCCCTTTGGGAGACCCAGTACTTC. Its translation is CASSEPTGSLWETQYF.

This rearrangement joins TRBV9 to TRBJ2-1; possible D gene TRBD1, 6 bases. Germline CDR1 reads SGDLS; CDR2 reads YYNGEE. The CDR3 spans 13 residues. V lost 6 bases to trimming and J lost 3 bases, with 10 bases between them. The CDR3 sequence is CASTPTGYNEQFF. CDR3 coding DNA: TGTGCCAGCACCCCGACAGGCTACAATGAGCAGTTCTTC.

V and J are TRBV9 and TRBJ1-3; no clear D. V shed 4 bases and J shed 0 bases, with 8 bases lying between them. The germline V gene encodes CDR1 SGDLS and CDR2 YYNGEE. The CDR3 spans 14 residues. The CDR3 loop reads CASSPRISGNTIYF. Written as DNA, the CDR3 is TGTGCCAGCAGCCCTCGGATCTCTGGAAACACCATATATTTT.

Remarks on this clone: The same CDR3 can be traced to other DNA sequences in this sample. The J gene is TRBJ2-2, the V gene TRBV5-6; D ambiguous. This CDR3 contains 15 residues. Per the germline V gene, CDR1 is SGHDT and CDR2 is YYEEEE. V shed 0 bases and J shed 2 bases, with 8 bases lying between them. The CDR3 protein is CASSLGYTNTGELFF. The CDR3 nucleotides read TGTGCCAGCAGCTTGGGTTATACAAACACCGGGGAGCTGTTTTTT.

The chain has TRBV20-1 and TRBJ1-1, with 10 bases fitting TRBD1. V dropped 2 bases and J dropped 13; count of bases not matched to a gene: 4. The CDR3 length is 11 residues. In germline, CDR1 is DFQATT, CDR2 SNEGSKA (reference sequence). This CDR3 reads CSARRQGASFF. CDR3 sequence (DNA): TGCAGTGCTAGACGACAGGGGGCTAGTTTCTTT.

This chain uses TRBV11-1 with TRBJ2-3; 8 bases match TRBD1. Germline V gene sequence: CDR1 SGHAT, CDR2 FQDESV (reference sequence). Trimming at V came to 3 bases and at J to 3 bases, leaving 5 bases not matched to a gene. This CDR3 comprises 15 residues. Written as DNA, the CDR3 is TGTGCCAGCAGCTTCACAGGGGGTTTGACAGATACGCAGTATTTT. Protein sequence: CASSFTGGLTDTQYF.

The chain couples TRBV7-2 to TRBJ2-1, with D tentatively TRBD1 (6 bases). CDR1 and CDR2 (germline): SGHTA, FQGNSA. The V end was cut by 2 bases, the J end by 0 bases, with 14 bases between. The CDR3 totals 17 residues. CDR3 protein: CASSLQNTGSSYNEQFF. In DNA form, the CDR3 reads TGTGCCAGCAGCTTACAGAATACAGGGAGCTCCTACAATGAGCAGTTCTTC.

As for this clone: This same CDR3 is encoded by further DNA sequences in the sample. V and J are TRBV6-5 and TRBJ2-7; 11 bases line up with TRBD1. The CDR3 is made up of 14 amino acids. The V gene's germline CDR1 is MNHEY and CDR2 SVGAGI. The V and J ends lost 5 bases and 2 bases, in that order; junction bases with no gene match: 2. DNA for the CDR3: TGTGCCAGCAGTCGGACAGGGGGCCCCTACGAGCAGTACTTC. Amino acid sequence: CASSRTGGPYEQYF.

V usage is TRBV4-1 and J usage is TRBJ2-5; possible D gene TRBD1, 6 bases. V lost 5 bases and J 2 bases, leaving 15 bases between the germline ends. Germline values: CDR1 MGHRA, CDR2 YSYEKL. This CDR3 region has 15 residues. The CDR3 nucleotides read TGCGCCAGCAGCTTACGGACAGAGACTCAAGAGACCCAGTACTTC. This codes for CASSLRTETQETQYF.

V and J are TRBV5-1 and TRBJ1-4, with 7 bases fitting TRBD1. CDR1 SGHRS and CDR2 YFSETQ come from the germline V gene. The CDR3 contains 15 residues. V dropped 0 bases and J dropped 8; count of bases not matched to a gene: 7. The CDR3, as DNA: TGCGCCAGCAGCTTGGGGCTGACAGGGTTAGAAAAACTGTTTTTT. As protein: CASSLGLTGLEKLFF.

The CDR3: CASSILQGANYEQYF. CDR3 DNA sequence: TGTGCCAGCAGCATCCTACAGGGGGCTAACTACGAGCAGTACTTC. V and J are TRBV7-9 and TRBJ2-7; 9 bases line up with TRBD1. Germline V gene sequence: CDR1 SEHNR, CDR2 FQNEAQ (reference sequence). There are 15 residues in the CDR3. J was trimmed by 3 bases and V by 5 bases; bases with no gene match: 8.